The 23 T cell receptor beta chains presented below share a single source sample, sequenced in a study of shared clonotypes between healthy human individuals. Repertoires were generated with immunoSEQ multiplex PCR, while TCRdb's copy carries only in-frame clones and drops some. The sample consists of fewer than 600,000 clones, roughly 79% of them appearing once. What was sequenced was PBMCs. These receptors all stem from a woman aged 40-49 years in good health. Some clones in this sample may be carry-over from other donors' samples.

Concerning this clone itself: This CDR3 is also generated by other DNA sequences in the sample. The genes are TRBV7-3 and TRBJ2-1; tentatively, D is TRBD2 (6 bases). V lost 3 bases and J 3 bases, leaving 6 bases between the germline ends. The germline gives CDR1 SGHTA, CDR2 FQGTGA. CDR3 length: 13 residues. The CDR3 DNA reads TGTGCCAGCAGCTTGGGACTCTACAATGAGCAGTTCTTC. This gives the protein CASSLGLYNEQFF.

V usage is TRBV5-1 and J usage is TRBJ2-7; TRBD2 matches at 11 bases. The CDR3 covers 18 residues. CDR1 and CDR2 (germline): SGHRS, YFSETQ. Germline trimming cut 1 base from V and 3 bases from J; bases unmatched to any gene: 12. DNA for the CDR3: TGCGCCAGCAGCTTGACACTAGCGGGAGTCGGCCGTTTCTACGAGCAGTACTTC. It specifies CASSLTLAGVGRFYEQYF.

The rearrangement uses TRBV28 and TRBJ2-7; 7 nucleotides match TRBD1. This CDR3 contains 15 residues. V trimming: 5 bases; J trimming: 0 bases; junction bases outside the gene matches: 7. Germline-derived CDR1 and CDR2 are MDHEN and SYDVKM. CDR3 sequence reads: CASSPSGQSSYEQYF. The DNA of the CDR3 is TGTGCCAGCAGTCCATCGGGACAGAGCTCCTACGAGCAGTACTTC.

The genes are TRBV5-5 and TRBJ2-3; D gene ambiguous. CDR3 length: 12 amino acids. Looked up from germline, CDR1 is SGHKS and CDR2 is YYEKEE (reference sequence). With 4 bases removed from V and 5 bases from J, the gap between germline ends came to 8 bases. The CDR3 DNA follows: TGTGCCAGCAGCCCGCGAAGAGATACGCAGTATTTT. This gives the protein CASSPRRDTQYF.

With regard to this clone: Just one base apart from a much larger clone, this may be a read error. This CDR3 is also generated by other DNA sequences in the sample. The rearrangement links TRBV5-5 to TRBJ1-1, with 7 bases lining up with TRBD1. Germline V gene lookup returns CDR1 SGHKS and CDR2 YYEKEE (reference sequence). The length of the CDR3 is 14 residues. DNA for the CDR3: TGTGCCAGCAGCCGAGGGGGCATGAACACTGAAGCTTTCTTC. Translated: CASSRGGMNTEAFF.

In DNA, the CDR3 is TGTGCCAGCAGTCCACCGGGACTCGAGCAGTACTTC. Protein sequence: CASSPPGLEQYF. This chain uses TRBV28 with TRBJ2-7; the D gene is possibly TRBD2 (6 bases). CDR1 is MDHEN, CDR2 SYDVKM, per germline. The CDR3 is 12 residues long. Trimming removed 5 bases from V and 6 bases from J, with 11 bases in between.

The V call is TRBV5-8, the J call TRBJ1-2; the match to TRBD1 covers 10 bases. This CDR3 is built from 14 residues. Germline V gene sequence: CDR1 SGHTS, CDR2 YDEGEE. The V and J ends lost 4 bases and 2 bases, in that order; junction bases with no gene match: 2. CDR3 sequence (DNA): TGTGCCAGCAGCGGGACAGGGGTGAACTATGGCTACACCTTC. Translation: CASSGTGVNYGYTF.

The J gene is TRBJ2-7, the V gene TRBV18, with TRBD1 matching over 9 bases. Trimming removed 5 bases from V and 3 bases from J; junction bases left unmatched: 2. CDR1 is KGHSH and CDR2 is LQKENI in the germline V gene. The CDR3 runs 13 residues. The CDR3: CASSRDRDYEQYF. The DNA for the CDR3 is TGTGCCAGCTCAAGGGACAGGGACTACGAGCAGTACTTC.

This clone was seen repeatedly, ten times or more. The junction shows a germline mismatch at one end, possibly a read error. This CDR3 is also generated by other DNA sequences in the sample. V gene TRBV30 combines with J gene TRBJ2-2, with TRBD2 matching 10 bases. CDR3 length: 15 amino acids. Germline V CDR1 and CDR2: GTSNPN, SVGIG (reference sequence). CDR3 loop: CAWSQGLANTGELFF. The CDR3 coding sequence is TGTGCCTGGAGTCAGGGACTAGCGAACACCGGGGAGCTGTTTTTC.

This clone has a single count. The chain has TRBV4-3 and TRBJ2-3, with 10 bases matching TRBD1. Germline lookup yields CDR1 LGHNA and CDR2 YSLEER. The CDR3 sequence is 17 residues long. V was pared by 1 base and J by 4 bases, with 8 bases of the junction left unmatched. This CDR3 reads CASSQGGGQGRADTQYF. CDR3 DNA: TGCGCCAGCAGCCAAGGAGGGGGACAGGGGAGGGCAGATACGCAGTATTTT.

This clone was recorded a few times. The chain recombines TRBV6-5 with TRBJ2-2; 7 bases line up with TRBD1. V trimming: 2 bases; J trimming: 7 bases; junction bases outside the gene matches: 4. Germline CDR1 MNHEY, CDR2 SVGAGI. CDR3 length: 14 amino acids. CDR3 coding DNA: TGTGCCAGCAGTTACAGGGGGCTTAACGGGGAGCTGTTTTTT. It is translated as CASSYRGLNGELFF.

This clone appeared a few times. This may be a read error: a much more frequent sequence differs by one nucleotide. The DNA is omitted, as the CDR3 cannot be located on it reliably, and the CDR3 follows TCRdb's listing. The chain has TRBV29-1 and TRBJ1-1. The CDR3 spans 14 amino acids, including both terminal residues. Germline CDR1 SQVTM, CDR2 ANQGSEA. The CDR3: CSVATGAANTEPFF.

The rearrangement joins TRBV4-2 to TRBJ1-1; 10 nucleotides align to TRBD1. Germline CDR1 is LGHNA and CDR2 is YNFKEQ. This CDR3 region has 19 residues. V was clipped by 0 bases and J by 3 bases; unmatched bases: 13. CDR3 loop: CASSQEFVSGQGRDTEAFF. In DNA form, the CDR3 reads TGTGCCAGCAGCCAAGAATTTGTTTCGGGACAGGGGAGGGACACTGAAGCTTTCTTT.

The V and J genes are TRBV20-1 and TRBJ1-5; no clear D. The ends were cut back, 6 bases at V and 7 bases at J, with 10 bases in the middle. This CDR3 is built from 11 residues. Germline V gene sequence: CDR1 DFQATT, CDR2 SNEGSKA (reference sequence). The CDR3, as DNA: TGCAGTGCCAAGAGCGGGCAGCCCCAGCATTTT. It yields the protein CSAKSGQPQHF.

This clone was counted a few times. V is TRBV27 and J is TRBJ2-7, with 7 bases matching TRBD2. Unmatched junction bases numbered 6, after V lost 0 bases and J lost 4 bases. The germline V gene has CDR1 MNHEY and CDR2 SMNVEV (reference sequence). CDR3 length equals 15 residues. The chain's CDR3 is CASSLSFGLEYEQYF. As DNA, the CDR3 is TGTGCCAGCAGTTTATCCTTTGGACTAGAGTACGAGCAGTACTTC.

V gene TRBV7-9 combines with J gene TRBJ1-4; D unclear. Between the trimmed V and J ends, which lost 1 base and 0 bases, there was a span of 6 bases. Germline V gene sequence: CDR1 SEHNR, CDR2 FQNEAQ (reference sequence). This CDR3 has 15 residues. This CDR3 is CASSLEGSTNEKLFF. The CDR3, as DNA: TGTGCCAGCAGCTTAGAAGGCTCAACTAATGAAAAACTGTTTTTT.

The CDR3 sequence is CASSTRLAGLDTQYF. DNA for the CDR3: TGTGCCAGCAGCACCCGGCTAGCGGGACTAGATACGCAGTATTTT. The rearrangement uses TRBV5-4 and TRBJ2-3; TRBD2 agrees at 9 bases. Germline-derived CDR1 and CDR2 are SGHNT and YYREEE (reference sequence). With V trimmed by 4 bases and J by 5 bases, 8 bases remained unmatched. The CDR3 runs to 15 residues. The full variable domain, completed using reference TRBV5-4 and TRBJ2-3, is ETGVTQSPTHLIKTRGQQVTLRCSSQSGHNTVSWYQQALGQGPQFIFQYYREEENGRGNFPPRFSGLQFPNYSSELNVNALELDDSALYLCASSTRLAGLDTQYFGPGTRLTVL.

The chain combines TRBV28 with TRBJ2-7; 8 bases match TRBD1. Germline V gene sequence: CDR1 MDHEN, CDR2 SYDVKM. V lost 1 base to trimming and J lost 5 bases; unmatched junction nucleotides: 7. The CDR3 runs 15 residues. The CDR3 sequence: CASSLSWAGGNEQYF. The CDR3 nucleotides are TGTGCCAGCAGTTTATCTTGGGCAGGGGGCAACGAGCAGTACTTC. Together with reference TRBV28 and TRBJ2-7, the CDR3 gives the full variable domain: DVKVTQSSRYLVKRTGEKVFLECVQDMDHENMFWYRQDPGLGLRLIYFSYDVKMKEKGDIPEGYSVSREKKERFSLILESASTNQTSMYLCASSLSWAGGNEQYFGPGTRLTVT.

Note on this clone: At one end, the junction sequence differs from germline, possibly due to a read error. CDR3: CASTTGQRMNTNYGHTF. CDR3 sequence (DNA): TGTGCCAGCACGACGGGACAGAGGATGAATACTAACTATGGCCACACCTTC. This chain uses TRBV5-4 with TRBJ1-2; 7 nucleotides align to TRBD1. Looked up from germline, CDR1 is SGHNT and CDR2 is YYREEE (reference sequence). This CDR3 has 17 amino acids.

The chain has TRBV18 and TRBJ1-5, with D perhaps matching TRBD1 (6 bases). This CDR3 spans 15 amino acids. In germline, CDR1 is KGHSH, CDR2 LQKENI. V lost 3 bases, J lost 0 bases, and 9 bases lay in between. The CDR3 loop reads CASSPRQVSNQPQHF. CDR3 DNA: TGTGCCAGCTCACCGAGACAGGTTAGCAATCAGCCCCAGCATTTT.

The chain is built from TRBV27 and TRBJ2-5; D not certain. V lost 2 bases to trimming and J lost 5 bases, with 12 bases between them. Germline V gene lookup returns CDR1 MNHEY and CDR2 SMNVEV (reference sequence). The CDR3 is 14 residues long. CDR3 amino acids: CASSLRAAGETQYF. The CDR3, as DNA: TGTGCCAGCAGTTTACGTGCGGCTGGGGAGACCCAGTACTTC.

The J gene is TRBJ2-3, the V gene TRBV5-8; possibly TRBD1 for D (5 bases). The CDR3 loop spans 16 amino acids. Germline-derived CDR1 and CDR2 are SGHTS and YDEGEE. Trimming stripped 3 bases from V and 2 bases from J, with 16 bases between. CDR3 sequence reads: CASSSVRVSFTDTQYF. The CDR3 DNA reads as TGTGCCAGCAGCTCCGTCAGGGTATCGTTCACAGATACGCAGTATTTT.

The CDR3 protein is CASSLIHEQFF. CDR3 nucleotides: TGCGCCAGCAGCTTGATCCATGAGCAGTTCTTC. V gene TRBV5-1 combines with J gene TRBJ2-1, with no clear D. This CDR3 spans 11 amino acids. The germline CDR1 and CDR2 sequences are SGHRS and YFSETQ. Trimming stripped 1 base from V and 8 bases from J, with 4 bases between. The full variable domain, rest sourced from reference TRBV5-1 and TRBJ2-1, is KAGVTQTPRYLIKTRGQQVTLSCSPISGHRSVSWYQQTPGQGLQFLFEYFSETQRNKGNFPGRFSGRQFSNSRSEMNVSTLELGDSALYLCASSLIHEQFFGPGTRLTVL.